Detailed here is one TCR beta chain. Its antigen remains unidentified. This sample stems from a study of beta chain features in type 1 diabetes. Study results and limitations: A potential influence of HLA type upon TCRB rearrangement remained unresolved herein.

All of the isolated RNA was reverse transcribed, so expressed TCRB transcripts were sequenced. Here immunoSEQ multiplex PCR was the method, and the copy in TCRdb shows in-frame clones only, minus some. Of around 140,000 clones listed, more than 9% were seen once; the top ten hold 1.3%. Sequenced material: naive CD4+ T cells from blood. This clonotype was obtained from a man between 18 and 29 years old in good health.

CDR3: CASSQDASGPYEQYF. Written as DNA, the CDR3 is TGCGCCAGCAGCCAAGATGCTAGCGGACCCTACGAGCAGTACTTC. The chain employs TRBV4-1 and TRBJ2-7; 7 nucleotides align to TRBD2. V lost 0 bases and J lost 2; bases outside the gene matches: 4. From germline, CDR1 is MGHRA and CDR2 YSYEKL. This CDR3 spans 15 amino acids.